A single sample gave rise to the 29 T cell receptor beta chains below, sequenced in a study of a mutant IDH1 vaccine in newly diagnosed glioma. Time point reported: baseline, week 1 (first vaccination visit). Specified treatment: pre-vaccination baseline after standard-of-care therapy. The method was immunoSEQ multiplex PCR; TCRdb's version includes in-frame clones alone and lacks a portion of them. Among some 68,000 clones, around 79% were seen once, and the ten largest hold roughly 8%. The starting material was PBMCs, obtained from a glioma patient treated with radiotherapy, temozolomide or both. The receptors were sampled from a man aged 45-60 years with glioma.

V is TRBV6-1 and J is TRBJ2-1; D may be TRBD2 (7 bases). The germline V and J ends were trimmed by 6 bases and 7 bases, with 19 bases remaining between them. The CDR3 length is 15 residues. Germline V gene lookup returns CDR1 MNHNS and CDR2 SASEGT. In DNA, the CDR3 is TGTGCCAGCAGACCCAGCTGGGGGGGCCAAAATGAGCAGTTCTTC. Protein product: CASRPSWGGQNEQFF.

The chain links TRBV5-1 to TRBJ2-1; TRBD2 matches at 7 bases. V dropped 2 bases and J dropped 2; count of bases not matched to a gene: 10. The CDR3 covers 17 residues. Germline V gene sequence: CDR1 SGHRS, CDR2 YFSETQ. The DNA for the CDR3 is TGCGCCAGCAGCTTAAGGGTAGCGGGCCAGACCTACAATGAGCAGTTCTTC. Amino acids: CASSLRVAGQTYNEQFF.

The chain links TRBV6-5 to TRBJ2-3; D possibly corresponds to TRBD2 (5 bases). CDR1 and CDR2 (germline): MNHEY, SVGAGI. V was shortened by 6 bases and J by 2 bases, with 15 bases between the two germline ends. This CDR3 is 15 amino acids long. The CDR3 sequence is CASSRTGSITDTQYF. The CDR3 DNA reads TGTGCCAGCAGCCGCACGGGATCAATCACAGATACGCAGTATTTT.

The V gene is TRBV27, the J gene TRBJ1-4; TRBD1 might be the D (6 bases). Germline CDR1 is MNHEY and CDR2 is SMNVEV (reference sequence). The CDR3 loop spans 14 amino acids. Trimming left V 6 bases short and J 8 bases short, with 16 bases between. The CDR3 protein is CASRYSGQGEKLFF. In DNA form, the CDR3 reads TGTGCCAGCAGGTATTCGGGACAAGGGGAAAAACTGTTTTTT.

This rearrangement joins TRBV4-1 to TRBJ1-4; D call uncertain. Between the trimmed V and J ends, which lost 0 bases and 3 bases, there was a span of 14 bases. Germline CDR1 is MGHRA and CDR2 is YSYEKL. The CDR3 loop spans 17 amino acids. The CDR3 region is CASSQDLRPTANEKLFF. The CDR3 coding sequence is TGCGCCAGCAGCCAAGATCTACGCCCTACGGCTAATGAAAAACTGTTTTTT.

The chain employs TRBV7-2 and TRBJ2-5; D may be TRBD2 (6 bases). CDR3 length equals 14 residues. V was trimmed by 2 bases and J by 2 bases, leaving 9 bases between them. Germline V CDR1 and CDR2: SGHTA, FQGNSA. CDR3 bases: TGTGCCAGCAGCTTAAGGAGCGGGCAAGAGACCCAGTACTTC. It is translated as CASSLRSGQETQYF.

CDR3 loop: CSVEEPQGIGEKLFF. CDR3 sequence (DNA): TGCAGCGTTGAAGAGCCTCAGGGAATCGGGGAAAAACTGTTTTTT. The rearrangement joins TRBV29-1 to TRBJ1-4; a possible D gene is TRBD1 (5 bases). Germline loops: CDR1 SQVTM, CDR2 ANQGSEA. V gave up 0 bases and J gave up 8 bases, with 16 bases separating them. The CDR3 runs 15 residues.

V gene TRBV18 combines with J gene TRBJ2-1; D is uncertain. This CDR3 spans 16 amino acids. The V end lost 4 bases, the J end lost 0 bases, and 13 bases lay between the germline ends. The V gene's germline CDR1 is KGHSH and CDR2 LQKENI. The CDR3 nucleotides read TGTGCCAGCTCACGACCAACCCAGAGCTCCTACAATGAGCAGTTCTTC. As protein: CASSRPTQSSYNEQFF.

This clone was observed a few times. The chain uses TRBV11-2 and TRBJ1-1; no clear D. Germline V gives CDR1 SGHAT, CDR2 FQNNGV. Trimming left V 3 bases short and J 4 bases short, with 12 bases between. This CDR3 spans 14 amino acids. The CDR3: CASSFWELGTEAFF. CDR3 DNA: TGTGCCAGCAGCTTCTGGGAACTAGGCACTGAAGCTTTCTTT. Drawing the rest from reference TRBV11-2 and TRBJ1-1, the complete variable domain is EAGVAQSPRYKIIEKRQSVAFWCNPISGHATLYWYQQILGQGPKLLIQFQNNGVVDDSQLPKDRFSAERLKGVDSTLKIQPAKLEDSAVYLCASSFWELGTEAFFGQGTRLTVV.

This chain joins TRBV30 and TRBJ2-5; D gene ambiguous. The DNA matches TRBJ2-7 better at its end, which makes the J call doubtful. The CDR3 is 11 amino acids. Looked up from germline, CDR1 is GTSNPN and CDR2 is SVGIG (reference sequence). The CDR3: CAWRFNYEQYF. For the CDR3, the DNA is TGTGCCTGGAGGTTCAACTACGAGCAGTACTTC.

This clone was observed once. This chain uses TRBV5-4 with TRBJ2-5; D gene uncertain. Trimming removed 0 bases from V and 1 base from J, with 7 bases in between. The germline gives CDR1 SGHNT, CDR2 YYREEE (reference sequence). The CDR3 covers 14 residues. CDR3: CASSLGQSQETQYF. The CDR3 coding sequence is TGTGCCAGCAGCTTGGGTCAGAGCCAAGAGACCCAGTACTTC.

The chain joins TRBV5-8 to TRBJ1-1; D gene ambiguous. The germline CDR1 and CDR2 sequences are SGHTS and YDEGEE. V shed 4 bases and J shed 11 bases, with 6 bases lying between them. CDR3 length: 9 amino acids. The DNA for the CDR3 is TGTGCCAGCAGCCGGGATGCTTTCTTT. It yields the protein CASSRDAFF.

This clone was seen just once. V usage is TRBV19 and J usage is TRBJ2-4; D might be TRBD2 (5 bases). V lost 4 bases and J 4 bases, leaving 11 bases between the germline ends. The germline V gene has CDR1 LNHDA and CDR2 SQIVND (reference sequence). CDR3 size: 14 residues. DNA of the CDR3: TGTGCCAGTAGTAACCCCGGGGAGAAAAACATTCAGTACTTC. Its translation is CASSNPGEKNIQYF.

This chain joins TRBV4-3 and TRBJ2-1, with D uncertain. CDR1 LGHNA and CDR2 YSLEER come from the germline V gene. The ends were cut back, 0 bases at V and 5 bases at J, with 11 bases in the middle. This CDR3 region has 15 residues. The CDR3 DNA follows: TGCGCCAGCAGCCAAGAAAGGACGACTCACAATGAGCAGTTCTTC. Its protein product is CASSQERTTHNEQFF.

The chain uses TRBV6-1 and TRBJ2-7; D is unresolved. Looked up from germline, CDR1 is MNHNS and CDR2 is SASEGT. This CDR3 contains 13 residues. The V end lost 5 bases, the J end lost 7 bases, and 15 bases lay between the germline ends. The CDR3 is CASSPKERSEQYF. CDR3 DNA: TGTGCCAGCAGTCCAAAAGAACGGTCTGAGCAGTACTTC.

Of note for this clone: An end of the junction differs from the germline gene, which may be a read error. This chain connects TRBV2 to TRBJ2-5; no clear D gene. This CDR3 spans 10 amino acids. Germline values: CDR1 SNHLY, CDR2 FYNNEI. CDR3 bases: TGTGCCAGCAACCAGGAGACCCAGTACTTC. Translating gives CASNQETQYF.

This chain connects TRBV7-2 to TRBJ2-7; D is unclear. The CDR3 has 13 residues. Trimming took off 3 bases at V and 2 bases at J, with 8 bases between the two ends. The germline gives CDR1 SGHTA, CDR2 FQGNSA. CDR3 in DNA: TGTGCCAGCAGCTTTGGAAGGGCCTACGAGCAGTACTTC. Translating gives CASSFGRAYEQYF.

The gene calls are TRBV5-1 and TRBJ2-1; 9 bases are shared with TRBD1. With V trimmed by 0 bases and J by 5 bases, 6 bases remained unmatched. Per the germline V gene, CDR1 is SGHRS and CDR2 is YFSETQ. This CDR3 is built from 16 residues. CDR3 residues: CASSLVGGQGNNEQFF. For the CDR3, the DNA is TGCGCCAGCAGCTTGGTAGGGGGACAGGGAAACAATGAGCAGTTCTTC. Together with reference TRBV5-1 and TRBJ2-1, the CDR3 gives the full variable domain: KAGVTQTPRYLIKTRGQQVTLSCSPISGHRSVSWYQQTPGQGLQFLFEYFSETQRNKGNFPGRFSGRQFSNSRSEMNVSTLELGDSALYLCASSLVGGQGNNEQFFGPGTRLTVL.

J is TRBJ1-1 and V is TRBV28, with a tentative D call TRBD1 (6 bases). CDR1 and CDR2 from the germline V gene are MDHEN and SYDVKM. The CDR3 loop spans 15 amino acids. Trimming took off 6 bases at V and 1 base at J, with 15 bases between the two ends. The CDR3 coding sequence is TGTGCCAGCAGGGCTCCCGGACAGCCGAACACTGAAGCTTTCTTT. This sequence encodes CASRAPGQPNTEAFF.

This chain uses TRBV4-1 with TRBJ1-1; a possible D gene is TRBD1 (5 bases). This CDR3 is built from 14 residues. Germline V gene data show CDR1 as MGHRA and CDR2 as YSYEKL. V lost 4 bases, J lost 1 base, and 10 bases lay in between. The CDR3 sequence is CASSRVTENTEAFF. As DNA, the CDR3 is TGCGCCAGCAGCCGGGTGACAGAGAACACTGAAGCTTTCTTT.

The chain joins TRBV2 to TRBJ2-7; either TRBD1 or TRBD2 may fit D (5 bases each). Trimming took off 6 bases at V and 5 bases at J, with 20 bases between the two ends. This CDR3 region has 15 residues. Looked up from germline, CDR1 is SNHLY and CDR2 is FYNNEI. This chain's CDR3 is CASREPGTVADEQYF. As DNA, the CDR3 is TGTGCCAGCAGAGAACCCGGGACGGTTGCGGACGAGCAGTACTTC.

This chain connects TRBV6-1 to TRBJ1-5, with TRBD1 as a possible D gene (6 bases). V was cut by 6 bases and J by 6 bases, with 12 bases left in between. This CDR3 has 13 residues. Germline V gene sequence: CDR1 MNHNS, CDR2 SASEGT. The CDR3 is CASRDTGSQPQHF. CDR3 DNA sequence: TGTGCCAGCAGGGATACAGGGAGTCAGCCCCAGCATTTT.

The chain recombines TRBV30 with TRBJ2-2; D unresolved. Germline V gene lookup returns CDR1 GTSNPN and CDR2 SVGIG (reference sequence). The CDR3 extends over 13 amino acids. V lost 7 bases and J 6 bases, leaving 15 bases between the germline ends. The CDR3 bases are TGTGCCTCTCGGGCACGGTCTGCCGGGGAGCTGTTTTTT. It translates to CASRARSAGELFF. Supplemented by reference TRBV30 and TRBJ2-2, the full variable domain reads SQTIHQWPATLVQPVGSPLSLECTVEGTSNPNLYWYRQAAGRGLQLLFYSVGIGQISSEVPQNLSASRPQDRQFILSSKKLLLSDSGFYLCASRARSAGELFFGEGSRLTVL.

J is TRBJ1-4 and V is TRBV18, with D hard to call. Per germline, CDR1 KGHSH and CDR2 LQKENI. Trimming removed 2 bases from V and 3 bases from J, with 4 bases in between. The CDR3 totals 13 residues. The CDR3 DNA reads as TGTGCCAGCTCACCAAGGCCTAATGAAAAACTGTTTTTT. Translating gives CASSPRPNEKLFF.

DNA of the CDR3: TGTGCCAGCAGCTTAGCAGGTTCCTACGAGCAGTACTTC. Its translation is CASSLAGSYEQYF. The chain recombines TRBV7-9 with TRBJ2-7; D not certain. Germline loops: CDR1 SEHNR, CDR2 FQNEAQ (reference sequence). There are 13 residues in the CDR3. Trimming left V 0 bases short and J 1 base short, with 4 bases between.

V is TRBV7-8 and J is TRBJ1-2; the D is unclear. V lost 5 bases, J lost 8 bases, and 21 bases lay in between. This CDR3 spans 15 amino acids. Germline V gives CDR1 SGHVS, CDR2 FQNEAQ. The CDR3: CASSQKALTMVGYTF. The CDR3 DNA reads as TGTGCCAGCAGCCAAAAAGCTCTGACTATGGTCGGCTACACCTTC.

V gene TRBV30 combines with J gene TRBJ1-2; D possibly corresponds to TRBD1 (5 bases). Trimming took off 5 bases at V and 8 bases at J, with 30 bases between the two ends. The CDR3 is 17 amino acids. CDR1 GTSNPN and CDR2 SVGIG come from the germline V gene (reference sequence). The CDR3, as DNA: TGTGCCTGGGTCTGGGGCGTCCCCTTACAAAATCAGAAAGGCTACACCTTC. Protein product: CAWVWGVPLQNQKGYTF.

This rearrangement joins TRBV29-1 to TRBJ2-7; D may correspond to TRBD1 or TRBD2 (6 bases each). In germline, CDR1 is SQVTM, CDR2 ANQGSEA. V gave up 6 bases and J gave up 2 bases, with 20 bases separating them. The CDR3 is 15 amino acids. CDR3 amino acids: CSVMRGGGGTYEQYF. The CDR3 nucleotides read TGCAGCGTCATGAGAGGAGGAGGGGGAACCTACGAGCAGTACTTC.

J is TRBJ1-2 and V is TRBV10-3; D is undetermined. From germline, CDR1 is ENHRY and CDR2 SYGVKD. The CDR3 covers 11 residues. Between the trimmed V and J ends, which lost 7 bases and 1 base, there was a span of 4 bases. CDR3 in DNA: TGTGCCATCACAGATAACTATGGCTACACCTTC. Its protein product is CAITDNYGYTF.